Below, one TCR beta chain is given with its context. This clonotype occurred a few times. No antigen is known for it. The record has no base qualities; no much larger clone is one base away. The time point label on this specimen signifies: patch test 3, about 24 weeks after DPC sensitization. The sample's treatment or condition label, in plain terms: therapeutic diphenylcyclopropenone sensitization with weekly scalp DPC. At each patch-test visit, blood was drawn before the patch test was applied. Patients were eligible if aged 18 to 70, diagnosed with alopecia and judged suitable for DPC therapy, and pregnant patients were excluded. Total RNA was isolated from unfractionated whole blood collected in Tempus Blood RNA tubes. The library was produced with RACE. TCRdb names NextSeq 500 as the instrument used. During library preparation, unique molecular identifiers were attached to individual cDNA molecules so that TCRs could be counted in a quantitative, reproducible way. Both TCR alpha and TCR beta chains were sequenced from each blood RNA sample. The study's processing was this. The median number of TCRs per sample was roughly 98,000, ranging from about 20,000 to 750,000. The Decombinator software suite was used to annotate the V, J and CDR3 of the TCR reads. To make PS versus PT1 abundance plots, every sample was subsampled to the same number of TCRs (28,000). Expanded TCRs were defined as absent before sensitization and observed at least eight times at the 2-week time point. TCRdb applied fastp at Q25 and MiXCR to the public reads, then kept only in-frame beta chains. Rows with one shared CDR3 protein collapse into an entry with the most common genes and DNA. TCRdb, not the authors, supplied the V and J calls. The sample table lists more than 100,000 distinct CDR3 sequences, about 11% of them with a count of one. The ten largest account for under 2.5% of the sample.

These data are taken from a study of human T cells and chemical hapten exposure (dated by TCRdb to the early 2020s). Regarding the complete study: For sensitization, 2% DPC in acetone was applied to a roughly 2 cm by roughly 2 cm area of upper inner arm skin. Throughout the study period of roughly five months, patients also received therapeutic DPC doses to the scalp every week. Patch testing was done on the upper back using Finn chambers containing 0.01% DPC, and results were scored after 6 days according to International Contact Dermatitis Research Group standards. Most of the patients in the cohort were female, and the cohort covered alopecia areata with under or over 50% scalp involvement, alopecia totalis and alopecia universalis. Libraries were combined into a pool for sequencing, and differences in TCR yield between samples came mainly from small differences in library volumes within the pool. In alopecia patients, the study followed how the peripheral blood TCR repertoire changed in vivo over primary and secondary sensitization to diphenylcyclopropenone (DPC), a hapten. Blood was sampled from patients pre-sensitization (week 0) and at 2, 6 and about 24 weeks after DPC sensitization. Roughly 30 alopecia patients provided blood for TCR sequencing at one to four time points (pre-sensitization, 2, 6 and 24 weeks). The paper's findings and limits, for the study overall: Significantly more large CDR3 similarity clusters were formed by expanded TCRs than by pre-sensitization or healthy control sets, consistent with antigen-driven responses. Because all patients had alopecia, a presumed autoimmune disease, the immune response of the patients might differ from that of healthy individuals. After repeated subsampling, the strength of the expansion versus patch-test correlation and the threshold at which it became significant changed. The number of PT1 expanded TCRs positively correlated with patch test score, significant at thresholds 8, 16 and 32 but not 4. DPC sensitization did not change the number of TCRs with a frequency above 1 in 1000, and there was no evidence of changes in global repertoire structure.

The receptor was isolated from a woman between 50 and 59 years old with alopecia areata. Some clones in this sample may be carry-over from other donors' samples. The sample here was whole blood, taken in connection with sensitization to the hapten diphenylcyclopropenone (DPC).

The CDR3 region has the sequence CASSLGVSETQYF. The nucleotide sequence reads as follows: TGCGCCAGCAGCTTGGGGGTTAGCGAGACCCAGTACTTC. The rearranged segments are TRBV5-1 and TRBJ2-5, with the D gene call left open. The CDR1 and CDR2 encoded by the germline V gene are SGHRS and YFSETQ. V is shortened by 0 bases, J by 5 bases, and the region joining them spans 8 bases. CDR3 length: 13 amino acids, cysteine to phenylalanine. Just CDR3 DNA is preserved here, 39 bases in frame from base 1.